This TCR beta chain was found in a study of CD8 T cells in ankylosing spondylitis. This clonotype was counted at least ten times. Using quantitative 5'-RACE with molecular barcodes, the authors made TCR beta libraries. Each CDR3 protein gets one entry after TCRdb re-called the 5' RACE reads with MiXCR. The top ten hold under 7.5% of the sample, which has 240,000 or so distinct CDR3 sequences, roughly 8.6% seen once. The germline CDR1 and CDR2 sequences are GTSNPN and SVGIG (reference sequence). This CDR3 has 12 amino acids. With 0 bases removed from V and 8 bases from J, the gap between germline ends came to 10 bases.

Input material: blood, either unsorted or a sorted T cell fraction (not recorded which). The genes are TRBV30 and TRBJ1-2, with unresolved D. The receptor comes from a male donor with ankylosing spondylitis or in good health (not recorded which). This CDR3 reads CAWSVRLGGYTF. Written as DNA, the CDR3 is TGTGCCTGGAGTGTAAGGTTGGGCGGCTACACCTTC.